This entry features one T cell receptor beta chain sequence. Through 5' RACE with UMI labels, the TRB cDNA libraries were prepared. TCRdb re-called the 5' RACE reads, yielding one record per CDR3 amino acid sequence without DNA. The sample shows about 130,000 distinct CDR3 sequences, and approximately 0.29% sits with its ten largest clones. This sample is part of a study of CXCR3-negative and CXCR3-positive naive CD8 T cells. In germline, CDR1 is SEHNR, CDR2 FQNEAQ (reference sequence). The CDR3 has 14 amino acids. This receptor was taken from a human donor in good health. Some clones in this sample may be carry-over from other donors' samples. Specimen: naive CXCR3- CD8+ T cells from blood. The sample's subset: CD45RO-CCR7+CD27+CD95- naive CD8+ T cells lacking CXCR3 (TNR3-). The rearrangement uses TRBV7-9 and TRBJ2-7; no DNA is available, so the TRBD1 call from TCRdb remains unchecked. CDR3: CASSLRDRADEQYF.